This entry lists 10 T cell receptor beta chains sequenced from one sample in a study of post-analysis software for immune sequencing data. Every TCR beta cDNA library bore unique molecular identifiers. TCRdb re-analysed the PCR reads in MiXCR, keeping a single row per CDR3 protein. The data contain 800,000 to 950,000 distinct CDR3 sequences, roughly half of them singletons. Antigens for these TCRs are unknown. Study-wide points: About 5 TRBV segments appeared more often in patients than in controls, and TRBV5-6, TRBV5-1 and TRBV20-1 were among these.

The source material was blood. The receptors shown here come from a girl under 18 with multiple sclerosis.

This clonotype was seen just once. The chain has TRBV5-1 and TRBJ2-7, with D unresolved. CDR3 length: 13 amino acids. The V end lost 5 bases, the J end lost 6 bases, and 15 bases lay between the germline ends. CDR1 SGHRS and CDR2 YFSETQ come from the germline V gene. The DNA for the CDR3 is TGCGCCAGCAGTAACCACCTAAAGAGCGAGCAGTACTTC. Translated: CASSNHLKSEQYF.

This clonotype showed up just a few times. The chain has TRBV6-5 and TRBJ2-1, with D tentatively TRBD2 (5 bases). The CDR3 loop spans 13 amino acids. V lost 4 bases and J 10 bases, leaving 14 bases between the germline ends. The germline V gene has CDR1 MNHEY and CDR2 SVGAGI. CDR3 loop: CASSSWRTPEQFF. The CDR3 DNA reads as TGTGCCAGCAGTTCATGGAGGACCCCCGAGCAGTTCTTC.

The chain combines TRBV27 with TRBJ1-2, with TRBD1 matching over 7 bases. Germline-derived CDR1 and CDR2 are MNHEY and SMNVEV (reference sequence). This CDR3 spans 13 amino acids. The V gene end was trimmed by 6 bases and the J gene end by 3 bases; junction bases not matched to a gene: 4. The CDR3 DNA sequence: TGTGCCAGCAGACGACAGGGAGACTATGGCTACACCTTC. Amino acid sequence: CASRRQGDYGYTF.

This clonotype occurred many times. V and J are TRBV15 and TRBJ2-3; D might be TRBD2 (6 bases). Per the germline V gene, CDR1 is LNHNV and CDR2 is YYDKDF (reference sequence). The CDR3 is 16 residues long. The ends were cut back, 0 bases at V and 2 bases at J, with 12 bases in the middle. CDR3 bases: TGTGCCACCAGCAGAGATAGTCCTAGCGCCACAGATACGCAGTATTTT. This encodes CATSRDSPSATDTQYF.

V usage is TRBV6-5 and J usage is TRBJ2-5; 10 nucleotides line up with TRBD2. CDR3 size: 17 residues. V was pared by 2 bases and J by 4 bases, with 10 bases of the junction left unmatched. Germline CDR1 reads MNHEY; CDR2 reads SVGAGI. This CDR3 reads CASSYKLPSGGRETQYF. The CDR3 DNA reads TGTGCCAGCAGTTACAAGCTCCCTAGCGGGGGCCGAGAGACCCAGTACTTC.

The rearrangement uses TRBV20-1 and TRBJ2-3; D unresolved. Trimming took off 0 bases at V and 1 base at J, with 8 bases between the two ends. Germline V CDR1 and CDR2: DFQATT, SNEGSKA (reference sequence). The CDR3 is 14 amino acids. The CDR3 nucleotides are TGCAGTGCTAGAGATAGGCCAGGCACAGATACGCAGTATTTT. This gives the protein CSARDRPGTDTQYF.

This chain uses TRBV5-5 with TRBJ1-6; 10 positions match TRBD1. V gave up 5 bases and J gave up 7 bases; unmatched junction bases: 3. Germline assignment: CDR1 SGHKS and CDR2 YYEKEE (reference sequence). The CDR3 totals 14 residues. The CDR3 spells CASRWDRGNSPLHF. The CDR3 bases are TGTGCCAGCAGATGGGACAGGGGAAATTCACCCCTCCACTTT.

V is TRBV6-5 and J is TRBJ1-5; the D is unclear. The CDR3 loop spans 15 amino acids. V was trimmed by 6 bases and J by 5 bases, leaving 17 bases between them. The germline V gene encodes CDR1 MNHEY and CDR2 SVGAGI. The CDR3, as DNA: TGTGCCAGCAGCCCTTCCGATACAGCGTATCAGCCCCAGCATTTT. Its protein product is CASSPSDTAYQPQHF.

The chain carries TRBV5-1 and TRBJ2-6; TRBD1 agrees at 7 bases. The germline CDR1 and CDR2 sequences are SGHRS and YFSETQ. Trimming removed 4 bases from V and 0 bases from J; junction bases left unmatched: 7. CDR3 length: 17 residues. As DNA, the CDR3 is TGCGCCAGCAGCCCGTTGTGGGACAGCTCTGGGGCCAACGTCCTGACTTTC. Translation gives CASSPLWDSSGANVLTF.

The sample holds a few counts of this clonotype. This sequence joins TRBV5-6 and TRBJ2-7; 9 positions agree with TRBD2. The CDR3 is 16 amino acids. The germline gives CDR1 SGHDT, CDR2 YYEEEE. J gave up 6 bases and V 6 bases, and 16 bases lay outside the gene matches. This chain's CDR3 is CASTPGGGLASFEQYF. CDR3 bases: TGTGCCAGCACCCCCGGGGGAGGACTAGCGTCATTCGAGCAGTACTTC.